Below are 5 T cell receptor beta chains sequenced from a single sample in a study of T cell therapy after organ transplantation. Regarding time point: 20-29 weeks after completion of therapy. The assay was immunoSEQ multiplex PCR, and TCRdb's table has in-frame clones only and misses some. The sample holds 20,000 to 25,000 clones, roughly 84% seen once. Which antigens these TCRs recognize remains unknown. The specimen was CD8+ T cells from blood, collected after autologous CMV-specific T cell therapy. The source is a human patient who had received a solid organ transplant and had CMV disease. Certain T cells may be donor cells from the graft.

The chain has TRBV5-1 and TRBJ2-7; TRBD1 matches at 7 bases. This CDR3 spans 12 amino acids. Germline assignment: CDR1 SGHRS and CDR2 YFSETQ. Unmatched junction bases numbered 4, after V lost 4 bases and J lost 6 bases. The CDR3 is CASSPTGVEQYF. CDR3 bases: TGCGCCAGCAGCCCTACAGGGGTCGAGCAGTACTTC.

This clone appeared a single time. This chain uses TRBV6-5 with TRBJ1-1; D remains ambiguous. Trimming left V 1 base short and J 6 bases short, with 12 bases between. The CDR3 contains 14 residues. Per the germline V gene, CDR1 is MNHEY and CDR2 is SVGAGI. The DNA for the CDR3 is TGTGCCAGCAGTTACTTTACAGACTCCTCTGAAGCTTTCTTT. The encoded protein is CASSYFTDSSEAFF.

The genes are TRBV19 and TRBJ2-7, with D possibly being TRBD1 (6 bases). The CDR3 loop spans 14 amino acids. Germline V gene sequence: CDR1 LNHDA, CDR2 SQIVND (reference sequence). Trimming took off 4 bases at V and 4 bases at J, with 14 bases between the two ends. The CDR3 protein is CASSTYRDTYEQYF. CDR3 in DNA: TGTGCCAGTAGTACGTACCGGGACACTTACGAGCAGTACTTC.

The chain combines TRBV27 with TRBJ1-1; D is ambiguous. Per the germline V gene, CDR1 is MNHEY and CDR2 is SMNVEV (reference sequence). The CDR3 spans 13 residues. V dropped 3 bases and J dropped 4 bases, with 9 bases sitting between them. The CDR3 loop reads CASSFGSATEAFF. The CDR3 DNA is TGTGCCAGCAGTTTCGGGTCAGCCACTGAAGCTTTCTTT.

The chain couples TRBV27 to TRBJ2-1; 8 nucleotides agree with TRBD2. Germline values: CDR1 MNHEY, CDR2 SMNVEV (reference sequence). The CDR3 totals 14 residues. V was pared by 7 bases and J by 8 bases, with 10 bases of the junction left unmatched. CDR3 bases: TGTGCCAGCACTACCGGGACTAGTTTTCATGAGCAGTTCTTC. Amino acid sequence: CASTTGTSFHEQFF.